The 21 T cell receptor beta chains given below trace back to one sample, sequenced in a study of CXCR3-negative and CXCR3-positive naive CD8 T cells. Regarding the study as a whole: CXCR3-negative naive cells had less hydrophobic TRB CDR3s than did CXCR3-positive naive cells.

These TCRs' antigens remain unknown. The libraries of TRB cDNA were constructed through 5' RACE using UMI labels. TCRdb re-called the 5' RACE reads; one entry per CDR3 protein, DNA not given. Reported are some 140,000 distinct CDR3 sequences; the ten largest clones contain approximately 0.46%. Sequencing input: naive CXCR3+ CD8+ T cells from blood. The subset denotes: CD45RO-CCR7+CD27+CD95- naive CD8+ T cells expressing CXCR3 (TNR3+). Receptors were obtained from a human donor in good health. Some clones in this sample may be carry-over from other donors' samples.

The genes are TRBV5-6 and TRBJ2-3. Germline CDR1 SGHDT, CDR2 YYEEEE. This CDR3 region has 12 residues. This CDR3 is CASSLLSDTQYF.

V usage is TRBV3-1 and J usage is TRBJ2-5; no DNA is available, so the TRBD1 call from TCRdb remains unchecked. From germline, CDR1 is LGHDT and CDR2 YNNKEL (reference sequence). The CDR3 is 17 residues long. This CDR3 is CASSQAGIQGFQETQYF.

The J gene is TRBJ2-1, the V gene TRBV19. Germline CDR1 reads LNHDA; CDR2 reads SQIVND (reference sequence). This CDR3 is built from 13 residues. The CDR3 reads CASSIDDYNEQFF.

The chain recombines TRBV12-3 or TRBV12-4 with TRBJ2-7; absent DNA, TCRdb's TRBD1 call cannot be checked. This CDR3 contains 15 residues. CDR3 residues: CASSPPGGTEYEQYF.

The chain is built from TRBV5-1 and TRBJ2-7; TCRdb names TRBD1, which stays unverified in the absence of DNA. The CDR3 runs to 13 residues. CDR1 is SGHRS, CDR2 YFSETQ, per germline. The CDR3 spells CASSLDRGNEQYF.

The rearrangement links TRBV7-3 to TRBJ2-2. CDR1 SGHTA and CDR2 FQGTGA come from the germline V gene. The CDR3 contains 13 residues. CDR3 amino acids: CASSSTSAGELFF. Variable domain in full (rest from reference TRBV7-3 and TRBJ2-2): GAGVSQTPSNKVTEKGKYVELRCDPISGHTALYWYRQSLGQGPEFLIYFQGTGAADDSGLPNDRFFAVRPEGSVSTLKIQRTERGDSAVYLCASSSTSAGELFFGEGSRLTVL.

CDR3 sequence reads: CSARPRGVGVSAGYTF. The V call is TRBV20-1, the J call TRBJ1-2; TCRdb returns TRBD1, unconfirmable since there is no DNA. The CDR3 is made up of 16 amino acids. CDR1 is DFQATT, CDR2 SNEGSKA, per germline (reference sequence).

This chain links TRBV12-3 or TRBV12-4 with TRBJ1-6. This CDR3 region has 14 residues. The CDR3 protein is CASSLYKYNSPLHF.

The chain couples TRBV5-5 to TRBJ2-7. Germline V CDR1 and CDR2: SGHKS, YYEKEE (reference sequence). The length of the CDR3 is 13 residues. CDR3 loop: CASSLAASYEQYF.

This chain connects TRBV29-1 to TRBJ2-5; TCRdb's D call of TRBD2 is untestable without DNA. There are 14 residues in the CDR3. Germline V CDR1 and CDR2: SQVTM, ANQGSEA. CDR3 sequence: CSVEHPGGQETQYF.

The chain's CDR3 is CSADAGTGYGYTF. The chain has TRBV20-1 and TRBJ1-2; TCRdb picks TRBD1, but there is no DNA to check that call. Looked up from germline, CDR1 is DFQATT and CDR2 is SNEGSKA (reference sequence). The CDR3 is 13 amino acids.

This sequence joins TRBV29-1 and TRBJ2-1; TCRdb lists TRBD2, though no DNA is available to test this call. The CDR3 sequence is 19 residues long. The germline gives CDR1 SQVTM, CDR2 ANQGSEA. CDR3 residues: CSGTTGTSGGRFSYNEQFF.

The chain couples TRBV5-4 to TRBJ1-2; TCRdb returns TRBD1, unconfirmable since there is no DNA. In germline, CDR1 is SGHNT, CDR2 YYREEE (reference sequence). The length of the CDR3 is 15 residues. The CDR3 loop is CASSQDRGRDYGYTF.

This chain connects TRBV7-2 to TRBJ2-1; TCRdb's D call, TRBD1, is unchecked because there is no DNA. Looked up from germline, CDR1 is SGHTA and CDR2 is FQGNSA. The CDR3 totals 17 residues. CDR3 residues: CASSLVGSRRRSEEQFF.

The chain links TRBV6-4 to TRBJ2-1; TCRdb's D call, TRBD2, is unchecked because there is no DNA. The CDR3 is made up of 17 amino acids. Germline V gene lookup returns CDR1 MRHNA and CDR2 SNTAGT. The CDR3 loop is CASSALGTSGNYNEQFF.

The gene calls are TRBV9 and TRBJ2-1; TCRdb picks TRBD1, but there is no DNA to check that call. Germline loops: CDR1 SGDLS, CDR2 YYNGEE. The CDR3 is made up of 16 amino acids. The CDR3 protein is CASSEAGGVSYNEQFF.

The gene calls are TRBV5-1 and TRBJ2-7; the D call from TCRdb, TRBD2, cannot be confirmed without DNA. The V gene's germline CDR1 is SGHRS and CDR2 YFSETQ. The CDR3 sequence is 15 residues long. CDR3 sequence reads: CASSFTSGGSYEQYF.

This chain uses TRBV10-3 with TRBJ1-4; with no DNA, the TCRdb D assignment of TRBD1 cannot be verified. The germline V gene encodes CDR1 ENHRY and CDR2 SYGVKD. The CDR3 consists of 16 residues. CDR3 loop: CAISESVTGGDEKLFF.

The chain combines TRBV5-1 with TRBJ2-7; the D call from TCRdb, TRBD1, cannot be confirmed without DNA. This CDR3 has 15 residues. Germline values: CDR1 SGHRS, CDR2 YFSETQ. The CDR3 region is CASSPLGGSSYEQYF. Together with reference TRBV5-1 and TRBJ2-7, the CDR3 gives the full variable domain: KAGVTQTPRYLIKTRGQQVTLSCSPISGHRSVSWYQQTPGQGLQFLFEYFSETQRNKGNFPGRFSGRQFSNSRSEMNVSTLELGDSALYLCASSPLGGSSYEQYFGPGTRLTVT.

The J gene is TRBJ1-5, the V gene TRBV29-1. Germline V gene lookup returns CDR1 SQVTM and CDR2 ANQGSEA. The CDR3 contains 13 residues. The CDR3 sequence is CSVGGIGNQPQHF.

The V call is TRBV18, the J call TRBJ2-1; the D call from TCRdb, TRBD2, cannot be confirmed without DNA. The CDR3 spans 16 residues. CDR1 is KGHSH and CDR2 is LQKENI in the germline V gene. CDR3: CASSPEMDSLYNEQFF. Variable domain in full (rest from reference TRBV18 and TRBJ2-1): NAGVMQNPRHLVRRRGQEARLRCSPMKGHSHVYWYRQLPEEGLKFMVYLQKENIIDESGMPKERFSAEFPKEGPSILRIQQVVRGDSAAYFCASSPEMDSLYNEQFFGPGTRLTVL.